This T cell receptor beta chain was documented in a study of T cell responses to AZD1222 COVID-19 vaccine. The CDR3 has 15 amino acids. CDR1 MNHEY and CDR2 SVGAGI come from the germline V gene. With 6 bases clipped from V and 4 bases from J, the junction kept 5 bases outside the gene matches. Profiling relied on immunoSEQ multiplex PCR, and the TCRdb table lists in-frame clones only, not all of them. The table records 120,000 to 150,000 clones, more than 70% of them present only once. The TCR originated in an adult who received the AZD1222 COVID-19 vaccine. The chain recombines TRBV6-5 with TRBJ1-4; 10 bases agree with TRBD1. Sample: peripheral blood, taken 28 days after the second AZD1222 dose. The CDR3 bases are TGTGCCAGCAGGGGGGACAGGGGTAATAATGAAAAACTGTTTTTT. It encodes CASRGDRGNNEKLFF.